This paragraph reports one T cell receptor (beta chain). This record comes from a study of blood T cell repertoires in COVID-19. Study-wide context: The origin of the acute and convalescent COVID-19 samples was the United States, Italy and Spain. The analysed material was cDNA or gDNA that came from T cells, B-cell-depleted T cells, or PBMCs.

Libraries were prepared by immunoSEQ multiplex PCR; TCRdb keeps only in-frame clonotypes and omits some of them. The data show approximately 450,000 clones, roughly 89% seen once. The CDR3 covers 14 residues. V lost 6 bases, J lost 4 bases, and 13 bases lay in between. Germline loops: CDR1 MNHNY, CDR2 SVGAGI (reference sequence). What was sequenced was peripheral blood. The origin of this receptor is a woman in her 30s with acute or convalescent COVID-19. This chain joins TRBV6-6 and TRBJ1-3, with D perhaps TRBD1 (5 bases). CDR3 in DNA: TGTGCCAGCAGCCCCGGGGGGTCCGGAAACACCATATATTTT. Residues: CASSPGGSGNTIYF.